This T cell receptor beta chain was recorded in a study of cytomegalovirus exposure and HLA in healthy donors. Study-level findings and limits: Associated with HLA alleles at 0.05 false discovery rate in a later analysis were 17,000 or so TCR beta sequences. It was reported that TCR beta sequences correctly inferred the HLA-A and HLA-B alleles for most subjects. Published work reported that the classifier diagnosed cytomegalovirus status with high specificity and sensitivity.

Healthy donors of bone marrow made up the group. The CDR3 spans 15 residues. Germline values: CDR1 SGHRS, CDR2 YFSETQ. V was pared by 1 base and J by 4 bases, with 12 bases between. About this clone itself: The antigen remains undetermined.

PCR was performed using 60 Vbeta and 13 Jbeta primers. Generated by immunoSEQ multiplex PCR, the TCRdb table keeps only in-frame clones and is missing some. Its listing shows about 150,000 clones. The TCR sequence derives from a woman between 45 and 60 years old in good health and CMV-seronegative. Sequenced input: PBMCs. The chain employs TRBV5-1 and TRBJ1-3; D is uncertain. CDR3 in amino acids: CASSLSVREGNTIYF. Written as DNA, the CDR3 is TGCGCCAGCAGCTTGAGTGTTCGGGAGGGAAACACCATATATTTT.